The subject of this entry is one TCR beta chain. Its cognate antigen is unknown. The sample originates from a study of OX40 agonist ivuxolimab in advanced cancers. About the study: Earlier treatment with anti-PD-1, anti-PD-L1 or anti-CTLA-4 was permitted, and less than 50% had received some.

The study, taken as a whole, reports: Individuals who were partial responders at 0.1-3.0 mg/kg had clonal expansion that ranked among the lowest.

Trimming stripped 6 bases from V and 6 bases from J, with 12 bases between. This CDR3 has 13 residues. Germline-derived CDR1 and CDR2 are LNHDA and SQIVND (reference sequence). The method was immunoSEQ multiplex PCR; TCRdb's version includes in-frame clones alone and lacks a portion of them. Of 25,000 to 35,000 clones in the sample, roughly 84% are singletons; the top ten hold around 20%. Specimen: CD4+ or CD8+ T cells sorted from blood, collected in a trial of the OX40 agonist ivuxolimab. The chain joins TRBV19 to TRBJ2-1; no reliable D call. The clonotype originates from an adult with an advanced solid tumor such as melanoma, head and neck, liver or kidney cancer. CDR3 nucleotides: TGTGCCAGTAGCTGGTTAGGTCGCAATGAGCAGTTCTTC. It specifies CASSWLGRNEQFF. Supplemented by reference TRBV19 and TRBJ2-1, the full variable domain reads DGGITQSPKYLFRKEGQNVTLSCEQNLNHDAMYWYRQDPGQGLRLIYYSQIVNDFQKGDIAEGYSVSREKKESFPLTVTSAQKNPTAFYLCASSWLGRNEQFFGPGTRLTVL.